This T cell receptor beta chain comes out of a study of T cells in Graves' hyperthyroidism and ophthalmopathy. Study observations and caveats: Ophthalmopathy was predicted by the model a median of 6.5 months ahead of onset.

Regions amplified from RNA transcripts were the TCR beta CDR3 regions. The HTBI primer set was used in a first-round RT-PCR of the TCR CDR3. One entry per CDR3 protein results from TCRdb running MiXCR on the multiplex PCR reads. This sample has a few hundred thousand distinct CDR3 sequences, with about 15% found just once. As regards this clonotype: Its specificity is not known.

Germline-derived CDR1 and CDR2 are MGHRA and YSYEKL. The CDR3 is 17 amino acids. V lost 0 bases, J lost 0 bases, and 5 bases stayed unmatched. This sequence was found in a woman aged 25-40 years with Graves' hyperthyroidism. V is TRBV4-1 and J is TRBJ2-3, with TRBD1 identical over 8 bases. The sequenced sample was blood. As DNA, the CDR3 is TGCGCCAGCAGCCAAGATCCGAACAGGGGGAGCACAGATACGCAGTATTTT. This translates into CASSQDPNRGSTDTQYF.